This is a list of T cell receptor beta chains from one sample in a study of tumor-infiltrating lymphocytes in primary liver carcinoma. MiXCR was run by TCRdb on the multiplex PCR reads, yielding one entry per CDR3 protein. The table shows about 180,000 distinct CDR3 sequences, with about 60% occurring only once. Sequencing was performed on peripheral blood. All receptors derive from a man aged 35 to 55 with primary liver carcinoma and hepatitis B virus infection. Both conserved end residues are part of each CDR3. The D gene is left open where the match is weak. A row's size may be missing; if present it is once, few, many or a size class.

clone_size,j_call,d_call,v_call,cdr3_nt,cdr3_aa
many,TRBJ2-3,NA,TRBV6-2/TRBV6-3,TGTGCCAGCAGCGCGGCCCTCAACACAGATACGCAGTATTTT,CASSAALNTDTQYF
few,TRBJ2-1,NA,TRBV29-1,TGCAGCGTTGAGCCGACAGCTTACGATGAGCAGTTCTTC,CSVEPTAYDEQFF
many,TRBJ2-5,NA,TRBV29-1,TGCAGCGTTGAAGAGGGCGGAGAGACCCAGTACTTC,CSVEEGGETQYF
NA,TRBJ2-1,TRBD1,TRBV29-1,TGCAGCGTGGAAGGGGGCCTTTTCTACAATGAGCAGTTATTC,CSVEGGLFYNEQLF
NA,TRBJ1-1,NA,TRBV11-2,TGTGCCAGCAGCTTAGAACCGGGGGCGAGCACTAGAGCTTTCTTT,CASSLEPGASTRAFF
NA,TRBJ2-6,TRBD1,TRBV10-2,TGCGCCAGCAGTACGGGACAGGTCTTCTCTGGGGCCAACGTCCTGACTTTC,CASSTGQVFSGANVLTF
NA,TRBJ2-5,NA,TRBV11-2,TGTGCCAGCAGTTTAGGGAGTAGCGGCCCGGGGGATACCCGGTACTTC,CASSLGSSGPGDTRYF
NA,TRBJ2-1,TRBD2,TRBV7-3,TGTGCCAGCAGCTCCGGACTAGCGGGAGGGTCCGGTGAGCAGTTCTTC,CASSSGLAGGSGEQFF
NA,TRBJ1-2,NA,TRBV29-1,TGCAGCACCACATGGGGAGGGTCCTATGGCTACACCTTC,CSTTWGGSYGYTF
many,TRBJ2-1,NA,TRBV11-2,TGTGCCAGCAGCCCCGAGGGAGAGCCATACAATGAGCAGTTCTTC,CASSPEGEPYNEQFF
few,TRBJ1-2,NA,TRBV6-1,TGTGCCAGCACCATGACAGAGTCCTATGGCTACGCCTTC,CASTMTESYGYAF
NA,TRBJ2-6,NA,TRBV29-1,TGCAGCGTGGAGGAGCGACCTAACCTTTACTCTGGGGACAACGTCCTGACTTTC,CSVEERPNLYSGDNVLTF
NA,TRBJ1-3,NA,TRBV10-3,TGTGCCATCAGCCCAGACTCTGGAAACACCATATATTTT,CAISPDSGNTIYF
few,TRBJ2-5,TRBD2,TRBV6-5,TGTGCCAGCAGTTTCGCCCCGGGGGGGGCTTTAGAGACCCAGTACTTC,CASSFAPGGALETQYF
NA,TRBJ1-1,NA,TRBV12-3/TRBV12-4,TGTGCCAGCAGTTTGGAGGTATACACTGAAGCTTTCTTT,CASSLEVYTEAFF
many,TRBJ2-4,NA,TRBV11-2,TGTGCCAGCAGCTTGGCGGGTCCTAACATTCAGTACTTC,CASSLAGPNIQYF
NA,TRBJ2-4,NA,TRBV5-1,TGCGCCAGCAGCCCGACGACAGATCCCAACATTCAGTACTTC,CASSPTTDPNIQYF
NA,TRBJ2-1,TRBD2,TRBV29-1,TGCAGCGGCCGGACTAGCGGGATGGATGAGCAGTTCTTC,CSGRTSGMDEQFF